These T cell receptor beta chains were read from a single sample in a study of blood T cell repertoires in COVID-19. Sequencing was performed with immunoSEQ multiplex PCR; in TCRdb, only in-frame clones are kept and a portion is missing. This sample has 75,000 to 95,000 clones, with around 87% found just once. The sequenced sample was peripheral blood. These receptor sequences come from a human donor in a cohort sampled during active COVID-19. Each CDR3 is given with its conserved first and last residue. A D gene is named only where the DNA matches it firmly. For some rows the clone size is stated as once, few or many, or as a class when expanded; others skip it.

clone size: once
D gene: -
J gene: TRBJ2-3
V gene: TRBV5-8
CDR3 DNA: TGTGCCAGCAGCTTGCCGGGCACAGATACGCAGTATTTT
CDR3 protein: CASSLPGTDTQYF

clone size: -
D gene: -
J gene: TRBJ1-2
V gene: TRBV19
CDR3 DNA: TGTGCCAGTAGTCCCCGGACAGTGGGGATTAACTATGGCTACACCTTC
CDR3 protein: CASSPRTVGINYGYTF

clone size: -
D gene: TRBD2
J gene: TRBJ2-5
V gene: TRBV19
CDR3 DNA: TGTGCCAGTAGCCTAGCGGGAGAATGGGAGACCCAGTACTTC
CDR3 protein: CASSLAGEWETQYF

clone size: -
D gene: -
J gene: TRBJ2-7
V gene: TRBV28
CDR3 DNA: TGTGCCAGCAGTTCTCAGGGGAGCTCCTACGAGCAGTACTTC
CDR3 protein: CASSSQGSSYEQYF

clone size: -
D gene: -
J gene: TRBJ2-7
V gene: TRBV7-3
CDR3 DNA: TGTGCCAGCAGCTGGGACGGGACTTCGACCTACGAGCAGTACTTC
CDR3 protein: CASSWDGTSTYEQYF

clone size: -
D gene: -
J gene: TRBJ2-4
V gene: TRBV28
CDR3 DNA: TGTGCCAGCAGTTTAATTGGCAGCGAAAACATTCAGTACTTC
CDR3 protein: CASSLIGSENIQYF

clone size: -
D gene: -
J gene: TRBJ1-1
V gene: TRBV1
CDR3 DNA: TGCACCAGCAGCCCCGGGGGGGGGCGGGCTGAAGCTTTCTTT
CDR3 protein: CTSSPGGGRAEAFF

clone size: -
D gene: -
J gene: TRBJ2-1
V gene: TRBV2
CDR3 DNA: TGTGCCAGCAGTGCCCAGGGGACTACTAGGAATGAGCAGTTCTTC
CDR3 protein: CASSAQGTTRNEQFF

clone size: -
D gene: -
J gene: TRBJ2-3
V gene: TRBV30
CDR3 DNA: TGTGCCTGGAGTGTACTTGAGGATAGCACAGATACGCAGTATTTT
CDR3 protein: CAWSVLEDSTDTQYF

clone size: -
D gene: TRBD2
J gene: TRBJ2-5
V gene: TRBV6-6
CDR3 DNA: TGTGCCAGCAGTCCCCAGGGGCTTACTAGCGGGAGTTGGACCCAGTACTTC
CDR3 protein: CASSPQGLTSGSWTQYF

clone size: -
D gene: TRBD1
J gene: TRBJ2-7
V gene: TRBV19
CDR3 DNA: TGTGCCAGTAGTACCCAGACAGGGAGATACGAGCAGTACTTC
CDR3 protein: CASSTQTGRYEQYF

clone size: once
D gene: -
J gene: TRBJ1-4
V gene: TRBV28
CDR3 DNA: TGTGCCAGCAGTTACAGAAATGAAAAACTGTTTTTT
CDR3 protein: CASSYRNEKLFF

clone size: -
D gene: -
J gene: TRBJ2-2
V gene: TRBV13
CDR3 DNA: TGTGCCAGCAGCTTAGATTGGACCTTAACACGGGAGAAAGGCGGGGAGCTGTTTTTT
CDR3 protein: CASSLDWTLTREKGGELFF

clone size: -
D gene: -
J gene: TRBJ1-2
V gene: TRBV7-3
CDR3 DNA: TGTGCCAGCAGCTTAACCCCCGACGGGGATGGCTACACCTTC
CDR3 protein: CASSLTPDGDGYTF

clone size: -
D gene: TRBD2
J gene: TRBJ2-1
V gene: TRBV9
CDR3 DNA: TGTGCCAGCAGCGTAGGGACTAGCGGGAGTGGAGGCAATGAGCAGTTCTTC
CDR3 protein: CASSVGTSGSGGNEQFF

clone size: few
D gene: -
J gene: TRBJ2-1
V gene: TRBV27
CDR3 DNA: TGTGCCAGCAAAGCGGGTCCCTCTGGATTTTCCGATGAGCAGTTCTTC
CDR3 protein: CASKAGPSGFSDEQFF

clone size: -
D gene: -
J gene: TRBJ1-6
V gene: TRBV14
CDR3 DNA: TGTGCCAGCAGCCAAGAGGGGCGTAATTCACCCCTCCACTTT
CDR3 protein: CASSQEGRNSPLHF

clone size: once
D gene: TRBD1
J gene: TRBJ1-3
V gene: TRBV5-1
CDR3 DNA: TGCGCCAGCAGCTCGAACAGGGGAGGAAACACCATATATTTT
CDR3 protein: CASSSNRGGNTIYF

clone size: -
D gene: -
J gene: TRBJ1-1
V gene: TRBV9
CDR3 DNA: TGTGCCAGCAGTTGGACAGTGAACACTGAAGCTTTCTTT
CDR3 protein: CASSWTVNTEAFF

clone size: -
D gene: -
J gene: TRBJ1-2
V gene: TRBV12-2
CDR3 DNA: TGTGCAAGTCGGCCTTTTAAAGCTGGCTACACCTTC
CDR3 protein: CASRPFKAGYTF

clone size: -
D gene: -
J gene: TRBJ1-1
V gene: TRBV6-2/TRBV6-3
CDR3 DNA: TGTGCCAGCAGTCAACCGGGTGCTGAAGCTTTCTTT
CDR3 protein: CASSQPGAEAFF

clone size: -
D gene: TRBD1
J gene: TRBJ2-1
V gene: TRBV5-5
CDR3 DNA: TGTGCCAGCAGCCTCGACAGGGTGAGAGCCCAGTACAATGAGCAGTTCTTC
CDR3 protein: CASSLDRVRAQYNEQFF

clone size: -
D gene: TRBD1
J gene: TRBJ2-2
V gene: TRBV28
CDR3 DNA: TGTGCCAGCAGTCATCGACAGGGGGTGGGAACCGGGGAGCTGTTTTTT
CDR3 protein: CASSHRQGVGTGELFF

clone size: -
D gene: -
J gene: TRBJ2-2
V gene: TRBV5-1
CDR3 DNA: TGCGCCAGCAGCCCAGGGGCCTCCGGCGGGTCCGGGGAGCTGTTTTTT
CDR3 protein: CASSPGASGGSGELFF

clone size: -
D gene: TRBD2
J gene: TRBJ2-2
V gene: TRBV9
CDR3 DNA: TGTGCCAGCAGCGTAAGCGGGAATGGAATCGGGGAGCTGTTTTTT
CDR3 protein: CASSVSGNGIGELFF

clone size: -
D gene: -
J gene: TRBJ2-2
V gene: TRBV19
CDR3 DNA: TGTGCCAGCTTGGACCACTCGACTATGAACACCGGGGAGCTGTTTTTT
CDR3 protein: CASLDHSTMNTGELFF

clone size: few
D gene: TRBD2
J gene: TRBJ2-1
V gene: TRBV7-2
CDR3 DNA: TGTGCCAGCAGCTTTGTCGGACTAGCGGGAAAGAATGAGCAGTTCTTC
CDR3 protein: CASSFVGLAGKNEQFF

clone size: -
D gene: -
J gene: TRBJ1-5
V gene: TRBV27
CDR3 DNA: TGTGCCAGCAGCCTAGGGGTCGGACAGCCCCAGCATTTT
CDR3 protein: CASSLGVGQPQHF

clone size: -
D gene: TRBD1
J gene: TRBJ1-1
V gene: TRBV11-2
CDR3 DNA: TGTGCCAGCACCCTAAGTTTGGGGACAGGGGTGCCTGAAGCTTTCTTT
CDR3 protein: CASTLSLGTGVPEAFF

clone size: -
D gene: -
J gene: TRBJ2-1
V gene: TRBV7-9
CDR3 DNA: TGTGCCAGCAGCCAGACCTCTAGCTCCTACAATGAGCAGTTCTTC
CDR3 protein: CASSQTSSSYNEQFF

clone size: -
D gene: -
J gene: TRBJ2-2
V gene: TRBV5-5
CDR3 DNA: TGTGCCAGCAGCCTGGGACCGTTCGCGGGAAACACCGGGGAGCTGTTTTTT
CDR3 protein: CASSLGPFAGNTGELFF

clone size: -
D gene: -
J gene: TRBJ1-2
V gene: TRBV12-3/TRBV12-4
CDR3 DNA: TGTGCCAGCAGTTCCGGGAGGCTTGGAGGCTACACCTTC
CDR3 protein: CASSSGRLGGYTF

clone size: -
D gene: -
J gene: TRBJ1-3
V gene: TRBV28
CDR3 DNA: TGTGCCACCCTGGAGAGACAGGCCATATATTTT
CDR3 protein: CATLERQAIYF

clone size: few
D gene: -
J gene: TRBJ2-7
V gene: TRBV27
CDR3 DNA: TGTGCCAGCAGTGATCGGAGAGCGCAGTACTTC
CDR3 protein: CASSDRRAQYF

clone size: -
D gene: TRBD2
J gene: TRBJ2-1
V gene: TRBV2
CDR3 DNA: TGTGCCAGCAGCCCTCGGACTAGCGGGAGTAACAATGAGCAGTTCTTC
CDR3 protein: CASSPRTSGSNNEQFF

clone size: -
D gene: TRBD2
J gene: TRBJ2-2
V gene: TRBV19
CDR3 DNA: TGTGCCAGTAGTCCCTGGACTAGCCCTGAGGCGGCCGGGGAGCTGTTTTTT
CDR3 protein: CASSPWTSPEAAGELFF

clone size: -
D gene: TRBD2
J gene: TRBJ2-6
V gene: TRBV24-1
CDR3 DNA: TGTGCCACCAGTGATTTAGGGAGGGCAGGCTCACTACTCTCCTCTGGGGCCAACGTCCTGACTTTC
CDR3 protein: CATSDLGRAGSLLSSGANVLTF

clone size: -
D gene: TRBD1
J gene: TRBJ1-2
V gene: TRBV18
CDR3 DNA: TGTGCCAGCTCACCACCGACAGCCGGGACAGGGTCCGGCTACACCTTC
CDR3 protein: CASSPPTAGTGSGYTF

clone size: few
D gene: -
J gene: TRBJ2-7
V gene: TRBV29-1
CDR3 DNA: TGCAGCGTTTCTCGGGGTACCTACGAGCAGTACTTC
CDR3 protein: CSVSRGTYEQYF

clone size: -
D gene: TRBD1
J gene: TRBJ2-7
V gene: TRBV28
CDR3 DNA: TGTGCCAGCAGTTCCAAGACAGGGAACCTCTACGAGCAGTACTTC
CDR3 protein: CASSSKTGNLYEQYF